Shown below are 19 T cell receptor beta chains from a single sample sequenced in a study of metastatic and nonmetastatic thyroid tumors. Thyroid surgery had not been preceded by any treatment in any patient. TCRdb re-clonotyped the PCR reads through MiXCR. The sample shows fewer than 20,000 clones, about 24% of them seen only once. Sequenced material: adjacent normal tissue. Receptor source: a female donor with papillary thyroid cancer or a benign thyroid nodule (not recorded which). Some clones in this sample may be carry-over from other donors' samples.

By sample fraction, this clone is medium-sized (0.01 to 0.1%). The chain's CDR3 is CASFSPVLAAIQETQYF. The DNA of the CDR3 is TGTGCCAGCTTCTCTCCCGTCCTAGCGGCAATTCAAGAGACCCAGTACTTC. The rearrangement links TRBV6-1 to TRBJ2-5; 7 nucleotides align to TRBD2. This CDR3 region has 17 residues. The V gene end was trimmed by 8 bases and the J gene end by 2 bases; junction bases not matched to a gene: 17. Looked up from germline, CDR1 is MNHNS and CDR2 is SASEGT.

The table lists this clone with a few counts. The chain has TRBV28 and TRBJ1-5, with 7 bases fitting TRBD1. J was trimmed by 10 bases and V by 7 bases; bases with no gene match: 7. The CDR3 loop spans 12 amino acids. CDR1 MDHEN and CDR2 SYDVKM come from the germline V gene. CDR3 residues: CASMTGSHPQHF. In DNA form, the CDR3 reads TGTGCCAGCATGACAGGGAGTCATCCCCAGCATTTT.

This clone is categorized as medium-sized (0.01 to 0.1%). The CDR3 is CASRRQNLYGYTF. CDR3 in DNA: TGTGCCAGCCGAAGACAGAACCTTTATGGCTACACCTTC. This chain connects TRBV28 to TRBJ1-2; a possible D gene is TRBD1 (5 bases). The CDR3 is 13 residues long. Germline lookup yields CDR1 MDHEN and CDR2 SYDVKM. The germline V and J ends were trimmed by 8 bases and 5 bases, with 15 bases remaining between them.

This rearrangement joins TRBV20-1 to TRBJ2-7; D is uncertain. CDR1 is DFQATT, CDR2 SNEGSKA, per germline (reference sequence). Trimming shortened V by 8 bases and J by 2 bases, and 7 bases separated the two germline ends. This CDR3 is 10 amino acids long. The CDR3 nucleotides are TGCAGTTGTGGGACCTACGAGCAGTACTTC. Translating it yields CSCGTYEQYF.

This clone was counted many times. The chain is built from TRBV7-6 and TRBJ1-1, with D perhaps matching TRBD1 (5 bases). The CDR3 runs to 12 residues. The germline CDR1 and CDR2 sequences are SGHVS and FNYEAQ. With 5 bases removed from V and 6 bases from J, the gap between germline ends came to 10 bases. CDR3 bases: TGTGCCAGCAGCGCCGGGACCCCTGAAGCTTTCTTT. This encodes CASSAGTPEAFF.

This clone is medium-sized (0.01 to 0.1%). The chain uses TRBV27 and TRBJ2-7; 8 bases line up with TRBD1. The trim removed 4 bases at V and 1 base at J, leaving 3 bases unmatched. Germline V gene lookup returns CDR1 MNHEY and CDR2 SMNVEV (reference sequence). The CDR3 sequence is 14 residues long. The CDR3 DNA reads TGTGCCAGCAGTTATGACAGGGGTTCCTACGAGCAGTACTTC. Amino acid sequence: CASSYDRGSYEQYF.

This clone was seen a few times. Here the CDR3 omits its conserved ending phenylalanine or tryptophan, so a read error is the likely source. The limits of the CDR3 on the DNA are not certain, so only TCRdb's listed CDR3 is given. The chain couples TRBV2 to TRBJ2-7; TRBD2, as called in the table, went unchecked against the DNA. Germline loops: CDR1 SNHLY, CDR2 FYNNEI. From its first to its last residue, the CDR3 has 8 amino acids. The CDR3 here is CASSVLAG.

The sample holds many counts of this clone. The chain joins TRBV11-3 to TRBJ2-5; the D gene is possibly TRBD2 (5 bases). The germline gives CDR1 SGHNT, CDR2 YENEEA. The CDR3 sequence is 14 residues long. V dropped 5 bases and J dropped 5 bases, with 15 bases sitting between them. The CDR3 loop reads CASSNHPTGETQYF. CDR3 bases: TGTGCCAGCAGCAACCACCCGACGGGGGAGACCCAGTACTTC.

This clone has ten or more counts. This chain uses TRBV7-9 with TRBJ1-2; possible D gene TRBD1, 6 bases. The V gene's germline CDR1 is SEHNR and CDR2 FQNEAQ (reference sequence). V dropped 5 bases and J dropped 4 bases, with 11 bases sitting between them. This CDR3 is built from 13 residues. The CDR3 DNA follows: TGTGCCAGCAGCCGTGGACAGATCTATGGCTACACCTTC. This translates into CASSRGQIYGYTF.

This clone is labeled medium-sized. This sequence joins TRBV28 and TRBJ1-4; possible D gene TRBD1, 6 bases. The V and J ends lost 6 bases and 13 bases respectively, with 21 bases between them. The germline gives CDR1 MDHEN, CDR2 SYDVKM. The CDR3 runs 14 residues. The CDR3 DNA follows: TGTGCCAGCAGCACAGGCTACCAAAGAGGGGGACTGTTTTTT. Translated, it gives CASSTGYQRGGLFF.

This clone appeared many times. CDR3 protein: CASSQVAGVETQYF. Here the CDR3 DNA reads TGCGCCAGCAGCCAAGTAGCGGGTGTGGAGACCCAGTACTTC. This chain links TRBV4-1 with TRBJ2-5; 7 bases map to TRBD2. V gave up 1 base and J gave up 5 bases; unmatched junction bases: 4. The CDR3 is 14 residues long. Germline V gives CDR1 MGHRA, CDR2 YSYEKL.

In its sample, this clone was seen a few times. V is TRBV11-3 and J is TRBJ1-3, with D hard to call. The CDR3 covers 15 residues. V lost 5 bases, J lost 1 base, and 12 bases lay in between. The V gene's germline CDR1 is SGHNT and CDR2 YENEEA. This CDR3 is CASSRRHKSGNTIYF. CDR3 bases: TGTGCCAGCAGCCGACGACATAAGTCTGGAAACACCATATATTTT.

This clone was detected ten times or more. The chain is built from TRBV7-9 and TRBJ1-1; TRBD1 might be the D (5 bases). This CDR3 is 14 amino acids long. Trimming left V 5 bases short and J 11 bases short, with 21 bases between. From germline, CDR1 is SEHNR and CDR2 FQNEAQ (reference sequence). The CDR3 loop is CASSPPTGTPDAFF. The CDR3 DNA reads as TGTGCCAGCAGCCCGCCCACAGGTACGCCCGATGCTTTCTTT.

This clone is judged medium-sized. This chain uses TRBV27 with TRBJ2-2; D uncertain. CDR1 is MNHEY, CDR2 SMNVEV, per germline (reference sequence). The CDR3 length is 13 residues. V dropped 3 bases and J dropped 0 bases, with 2 bases sitting between them. The CDR3 region is CASSFTNTGELFF. CDR3 in DNA: TGTGCCAGCAGTTTCACGAACACCGGGGAGCTGTTTTTT.

The chain employs TRBV20-1 and TRBJ2-2, with a possible D match to TRBD2 (6 bases). Per the germline V gene, CDR1 is DFQATT and CDR2 is SNEGSKA (reference sequence). The CDR3 spans 12 residues. V shed 5 bases and J shed 14 bases, with 18 bases lying between them. The CDR3 sequence: CSAWDLTGGLFF. For the CDR3, the DNA is TGCAGTGCTTGGGACCTCACCGGGGGTCTGTTTTTT.

This clone is medium-sized in the sample. This sequence joins TRBV27 and TRBJ1-1, with no clear D. The germline gives CDR1 MNHEY, CDR2 SMNVEV (reference sequence). The CDR3 has 13 amino acids. V dropped 8 bases and J dropped 5 bases, with 15 bases sitting between them. The CDR3 DNA is TGTGCCAGCGGCTTGCGTGTTAATACTGAAGCTTTCTTT. This encodes CASGLRVNTEAFF.

The genes are TRBV11-3 and TRBJ2-1; a weak D match, TRBD1 (6 bases). Germline V lookup: CDR1 SGHNT, CDR2 YENEEA. This CDR3 spans 14 amino acids. With 3 bases removed from V and 6 bases from J, the gap between germline ends came to 12 bases. CDR3 nucleotide sequence: TGTGCCAGCAGCTTTGGCGGACAGACCAATGAGCAGTTCTTC. It specifies CASSFGGQTNEQFF.

The V gene is TRBV7-2, the J gene TRBJ2-5, with 10 bases identical to TRBD2. The CDR3 is made up of 15 amino acids. Germline V lookup: CDR1 SGHTA, CDR2 FQGNSA. After removal of 2 bases from V and 2 bases from J, the junction contained 2 bases not matched to a gene. The CDR3, as DNA: TGTGCCAGCAGCTTATCTAGCGGGGGTCAAGAGACCCAGTACTTC. It yields the protein CASSLSSGGQETQYF. Supplemented by reference TRBV7-2 and TRBJ2-5, the full variable domain reads GAGVSQSPSNKVTEKGKDVELRCDPISGHTALYWYRQSLGQGLEFLIYFQGNSAPDKSGLPSDRFSAERTGGSVSTLTIQRTQQEDSAVYLCASSLSSGGQETQYFGPGTRLLVL.

This clone was detected a few times. The chain links TRBV6-2 or TRBV6-3 to TRBJ2-1; 15 bases are shared with TRBD2. The CDR3 extends over 17 amino acids. V lost 6 bases and J lost 7; bases outside the gene matches: 10. The germline gives CDR1 MNHEY, CDR2 SVGEGT. CDR3 in DNA: TGTGCCAGCAGCTCGGGACTAGCGGGGGGCCGAGCAAATGAGCAGTTCTTC. It translates to CASSSGLAGGRANEQFF.